One and the same sample provided the 17 T cell receptor beta chains below, sequenced in a study of blood T cell repertoires in COVID-19. TCRdb keeps only in-frame clones here, not all; method: immunoSEQ multiplex PCR. The sample lists approximately 68,000 clones; around 86% were seen once. Sequences were obtained from peripheral blood. These receptors were taken from a man aged 45 to 65 with active COVID-19.

J is TRBJ2-1 and V is TRBV27; possibly TRBD1 for D (5 bases). The CDR3 consists of 14 residues. Trimming cost V 5 bases and J 12 bases, with 20 bases left between them. Germline assignment: CDR1 MNHEY and CDR2 SMNVEV (reference sequence). CDR3 sequence reads: CASSIIGQGRRQFF. The CDR3 bases are TGTGCCAGCAGTATTATAGGGCAGGGAAGAAGGCAGTTCTTC.

This clone has just a few counts. The rearrangement joins TRBV7-9 to TRBJ1-6; TRBD1 might be the D (5 bases). Trimming removed 2 bases from V and 7 bases from J, with 12 bases in between. CDR3 length: 15 residues. Germline V CDR1 and CDR2: SEHNR, FQNEAQ (reference sequence). The CDR3: CASSLSGRGNSPLHF. CDR3 in DNA: TGTGCCAGCAGCTTATCCGGTAGGGGCAATTCACCCCTCCACTTT.

The chain employs TRBV28 and TRBJ2-2, with 7 bases that match TRBD2. Per germline, CDR1 MDHEN and CDR2 SYDVKM. The CDR3 is 17 residues long. V shed 3 bases, J shed 3 bases, and the junction held 10 bases outside the gene matches. In nucleotides, the CDR3 is TGTGCCAGCAGTTTCGGCGCGGCTAGCGGTCACACCGGGGAGCTGTTTTTT. This codes for CASSFGAASGHTGELFF.

In DNA, the CDR3 is TGTGCCAGTAGTATCGTTCAAGGGAGCTACGAGCAGTACTTC. Translated, it gives CASSIVQGSYEQYF. The chain carries TRBV19 and TRBJ2-7, with D perhaps TRBD2 (5 bases). Germline-derived CDR1 and CDR2 are LNHDA and SQIVND (reference sequence). The CDR3 is made up of 14 amino acids. The V end lost 3 bases, the J end lost 3 bases, and 12 bases lay between the germline ends.

The CDR3 sequence: CASSLQGYGTEAFF. The CDR3 coding sequence is TGTGCCAGCAGCCTACAGGGGTATGGCACTGAAGCTTTCTTT. The rearrangement joins TRBV11-1 to TRBJ1-1; 7 nucleotides agree with TRBD1. Germline CDR1 and CDR2: SGHAT and FQDESV (reference sequence). CDR3 length: 14 amino acids. With 5 bases clipped from V and 4 bases from J, the junction kept 7 bases outside the gene matches. The full variable domain, rest sourced from reference TRBV11-1 and TRBJ1-1, is EAEVAQSPRYKITEKSQAVAFWCDPISGHATLYWYRQILGQGPELLVQFQDESVVDDSQLPKDRFSAERLKGVDSTLKIQPAELGDSAMYLCASSLQGYGTEAFFGQGTRLTVV.

The gene calls are TRBV5-1 and TRBJ1-5; 7 bases line up with TRBD1. The CDR3 loop spans 14 amino acids. Germline CDR1 reads SGHRS; CDR2 reads YFSETQ. Germline trimming cut 0 bases from V and 7 bases from J; bases unmatched to any gene: 4. CDR3 nucleotide sequence: TGCGCCAGCAGCTTGGGGGTAGGGGGCCAGCCCCAGCATTTT. Protein sequence: CASSLGVGGQPQHF.

The chain couples TRBV9 to TRBJ2-3; TRBD1 aligns across 7 bases. Germline assignment: CDR1 SGDLS and CDR2 YYNGEE. The CDR3 length is 16 residues. Trimming took 7 bases from V and 2 from J; bases not matched to a gene: 13. The CDR3 bases are TGTGCCAGCGACTTAGGTTGGACAGGAAACACAGATACGCAGTATTTT. It encodes CASDLGWTGNTDTQYF. The full variable domain, in which reference TRBV9 and TRBJ2-3 provide the parts outside the CDR3, is DSGVTQTPKHLITATGQRVTLRCSPRSGDLSVYWYQQSLDQGLQFLIQYYNGEERAKGNILERFSAQQFPDLHSELNLSSLELGDSALYFCASDLGWTGNTDTQYFGPGTRLTVL.

This chain connects TRBV5-1 to TRBJ1-1; D gene uncertain. CDR3 length: 14 residues. Germline V CDR1 and CDR2: SGHRS, YFSETQ. V gave up 1 base and J gave up 6 bases, with 13 bases separating them. CDR3 bases: TGCGCCAGCAGCTTGACAGCTGGTGTAGCTGAAGCTTTCTTT. This sequence encodes CASSLTAGVAEAFF.

The CDR3 DNA sequence: TGTGCCAGCATACAGCGGGAGAGATACGAGCAGTACTTC. Translated, it gives CASIQRERYEQYF. The chain is built from TRBV7-6 and TRBJ2-7; 8 bases fit TRBD2. J was trimmed by 4 bases and V by 7 bases; bases with no gene match: 6. The CDR3 totals 13 residues. Germline values: CDR1 SGHVS, CDR2 FNYEAQ.

The genes are TRBV6-6 and TRBJ2-5; TRBD2 aligns across 7 bases. V dropped 6 bases and J dropped 2; count of bases not matched to a gene: 6. The CDR3 sequence is 14 residues long. Germline assignment: CDR1 MNHNY and CDR2 SVGAGI (reference sequence). In nucleotides, the CDR3 is TGTGCCAGCAGCGGGAGGCCAGAACAAGAGACCCAGTACTTC. As protein: CASSGRPEQETQYF.

V is TRBV7-2 and J is TRBJ2-7, with TRBD2 as a possible D gene (5 bases). CDR3 length equals 13 residues. Germline CDR1 is SGHTA and CDR2 is FQGNSA. The V end was cut by 4 bases, the J end by 3 bases, with 10 bases between. The CDR3 DNA reads TGTGCCAGCAGCTCGGGATTCCTCTACGAGCAGTACTTC. Its protein product is CASSSGFLYEQYF. The full variable domain, in which reference TRBV7-2 and TRBJ2-7 provide the parts outside the CDR3, is GAGVSQSPSNKVTEKGKDVELRCDPISGHTALYWYRQSLGQGLEFLIYFQGNSAPDKSGLPSDRFSAERTGGSVSTLTIQRTQQEDSAVYLCASSSGFLYEQYFGPGTRLTVT.

The chain has TRBV27 and TRBJ2-7; D is possibly TRBD1 (7 bases). The CDR3 is 18 amino acids. The V end lost 3 bases, the J end lost 2 bases, and 23 bases lay between the germline ends. CDR1 is MNHEY and CDR2 is SMNVEV in the germline V gene (reference sequence). The CDR3, as DNA: TGTGCCAGCAGTTTGACTCACGGGGCGGGACAGCCGGCCTACGAGCAGTACTTC. The encoded protein is CASSLTHGAGQPAYEQYF.

This chain joins TRBV19 and TRBJ2-1; possible D gene TRBD2, 6 bases. V was clipped by 2 bases and J by 5 bases, with 16 bases between them. Looked up from germline, CDR1 is LNHDA and CDR2 is SQIVND (reference sequence). The CDR3 contains 16 residues. For the CDR3, the DNA is TGTGCCAGTAGTATACGGCCACTAGCTAAGAACAATGAGCAGTTCTTC. It specifies CASSIRPLAKNNEQFF.

This clone came up once. The rearrangement joins TRBV5-1 to TRBJ2-5; 11 nucleotides line up with TRBD2. The CDR3 is 16 residues long. Losses at the gene ends were 3 bases for V and 5 bases for J; bases not matched to a gene: 9. From germline, CDR1 is SGHRS and CDR2 YFSETQ. CDR3 protein: CASSSDSGRAGETQYF. CDR3 nucleotide sequence: TGCGCCAGCAGCTCAGATAGCGGGAGGGCCGGGGAGACCCAGTACTTC.

Regarding this clone: Mismatch with germline at one junction end may stem from a read error. The gene calls are TRBV4-2 and TRBJ1-4, with D perhaps TRBD1 (6 bases). The V gene's germline CDR1 is LGHNA and CDR2 YNFKEQ. This CDR3 is 16 amino acids long. The CDR3, as DNA: TGTGCCGGCAGCCCCAACAGGGAGCAGGCTAATGAAAAACTGTTTTTT. Translated: CAGSPNREQANEKLFF.

V is TRBV5-1 and J is TRBJ2-1; 12 bases are a match to TRBD2. Germline trimming cut 4 bases from V and 6 bases from J; bases unmatched to any gene: 11. The germline gives CDR1 SGHRS, CDR2 YFSETQ. The CDR3 is 17 amino acids. The chain's CDR3 is CASSRTSGKQAGNEQFF. CDR3 nucleotide sequence: TGCGCCAGCAGCAGGACTAGCGGGAAACAGGCGGGCAATGAGCAGTTCTTC.

This clone has more than one count but fewer than ten. This chain uses TRBV9 with TRBJ1-5; D remains unclear. Germline V gene data show CDR1 as SGDLS and CDR2 as YYNGEE. With 0 bases removed from V and 9 bases from J, the gap between germline ends came to 4 bases. This CDR3 has 11 amino acids. The CDR3 loop is CASSVAGPQHF. CDR3 DNA: TGTGCCAGCAGCGTAGCGGGGCCCCAGCATTTT.